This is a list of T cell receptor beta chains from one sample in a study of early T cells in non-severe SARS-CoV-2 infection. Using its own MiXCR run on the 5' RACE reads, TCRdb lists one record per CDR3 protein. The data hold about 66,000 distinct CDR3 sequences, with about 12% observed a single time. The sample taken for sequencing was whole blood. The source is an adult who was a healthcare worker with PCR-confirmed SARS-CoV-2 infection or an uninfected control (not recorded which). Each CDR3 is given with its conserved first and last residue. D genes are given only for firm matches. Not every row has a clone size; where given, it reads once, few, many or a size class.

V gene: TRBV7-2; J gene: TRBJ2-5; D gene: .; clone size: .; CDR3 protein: CASSRPQETQYF; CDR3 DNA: TGTGCCAGCAGCCGACCCCAAGAGACCCAGTACTTC
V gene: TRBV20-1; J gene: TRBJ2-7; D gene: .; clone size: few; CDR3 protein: CSATSGRGSAYEQYF; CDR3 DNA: TGCAGTGCCACTTCAGGACGGGGGTCCGCATACGAGCAGTACTTC
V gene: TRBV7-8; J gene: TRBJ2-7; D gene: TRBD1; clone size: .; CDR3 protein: CASSLAGTGVPYEQYF; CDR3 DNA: TGTGCCAGCAGCTTAGCCGGGACAGGGGTTCCCTACGAGCAGTACTTC
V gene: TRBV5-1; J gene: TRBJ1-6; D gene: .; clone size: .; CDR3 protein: CASSPIRTANSPLHF; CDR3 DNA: TGCGCCAGCAGCCCTATTCGGACAGCTAATTCACCCCTCCACTTT
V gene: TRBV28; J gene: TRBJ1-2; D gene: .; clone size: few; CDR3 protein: CATLPGWVF; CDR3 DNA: TGTGCCACCCTACCAGGGTGGGTCTTC
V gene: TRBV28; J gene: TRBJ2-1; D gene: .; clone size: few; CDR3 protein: CASSQGNSYNEQFF; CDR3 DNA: TGTGCCAGCAGCCAGGGAAACTCCTACAATGAGCAGTTCTTC
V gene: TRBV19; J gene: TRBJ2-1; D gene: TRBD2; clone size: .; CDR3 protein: CASSPLSGSLDEQFF; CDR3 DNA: TGTGCCAGTAGTCCCCTTAGCGGGAGTTTGGATGAGCAGTTCTTC
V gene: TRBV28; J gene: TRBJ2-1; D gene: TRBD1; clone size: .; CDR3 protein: CASSPRTGRHNEQFF; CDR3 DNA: TGTGCCAGCAGCCCCAGGACAGGGAGGCACAATGAGCAGTTCTTC
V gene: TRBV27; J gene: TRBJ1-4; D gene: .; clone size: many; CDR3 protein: CASSFGWSNEKLFF; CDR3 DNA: TGTGCCAGCAGTTTTGGGTGGTCTAATGAAAAACTGTTTTTT
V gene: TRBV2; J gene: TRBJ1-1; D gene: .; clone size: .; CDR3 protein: CATNPQGRGNTEAFF; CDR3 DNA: TGTGCCACCAACCCGCAGGGGAGAGGGAACACTGAAGCTTTCTTT
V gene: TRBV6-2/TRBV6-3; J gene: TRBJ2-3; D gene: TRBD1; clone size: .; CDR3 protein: CASSLRDRYTDTQYF; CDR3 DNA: TGTGCCAGCAGTCTCCGGGACAGATACACAGATACGCAGTATTTT
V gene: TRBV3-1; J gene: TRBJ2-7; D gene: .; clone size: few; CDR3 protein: CASSLTRDSYEQYF; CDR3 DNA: TGTGCCAGCAGCCTTACAAGGGACTCCTACGAGCAGTACTTC
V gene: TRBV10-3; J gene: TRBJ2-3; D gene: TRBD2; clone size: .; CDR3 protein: CASRDYSSTDTQYF; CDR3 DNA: TGTGCCAGCCGGGACTACTCGTCCACAGATACGCAGTATTTT
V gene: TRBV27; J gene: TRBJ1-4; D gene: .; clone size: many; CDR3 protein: CASRPTGSATNEKLFF; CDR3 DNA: TGTGCCAGCAGACCAACAGGGTCGGCAACTAATGAAAAACTGTTTTTT
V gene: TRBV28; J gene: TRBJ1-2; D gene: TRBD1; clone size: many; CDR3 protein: CASSLGTETNYGYTF; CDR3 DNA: TGTGCCAGCAGTTTGGGGACAGAGACTAACTATGGCTACACCTTC
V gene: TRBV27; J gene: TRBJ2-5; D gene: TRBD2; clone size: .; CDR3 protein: CASSGSGGGETQYF; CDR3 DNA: TGTGCCAGCAGTGGGAGCGGGGGTGGAGAGACCCAGTACTTC
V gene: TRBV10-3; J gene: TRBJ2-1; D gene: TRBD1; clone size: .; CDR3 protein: CAISRDRGFEQFF; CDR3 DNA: TGTGCCATCAGTCGGGACAGGGGATTTGAGCAGTTCTTC
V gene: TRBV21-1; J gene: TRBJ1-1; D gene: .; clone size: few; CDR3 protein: CASSKGAGEAFF; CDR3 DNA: TGTGCCAGCAGCAAAGGCGCAGGGGAGGCTTTCTTT
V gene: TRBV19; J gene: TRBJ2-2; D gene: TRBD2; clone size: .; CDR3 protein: CASRVAGAGELFF; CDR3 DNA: TGTGCCAGTAGAGTAGCGGGAGCCGGGGAGCTGTTTTTT
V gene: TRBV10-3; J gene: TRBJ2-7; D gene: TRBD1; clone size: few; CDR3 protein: CAIRGDSSYEQYF; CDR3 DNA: TGTGCCATCAGGGGGGACAGCTCCTACGAGCAGTACTTC
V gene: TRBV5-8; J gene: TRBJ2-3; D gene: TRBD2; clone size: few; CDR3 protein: CASSRRATSGSHLTQYF; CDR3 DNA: TGTGCCAGCAGTAGGCGAGCGACTAGCGGGAGTCACCTAACGCAGTATTTT
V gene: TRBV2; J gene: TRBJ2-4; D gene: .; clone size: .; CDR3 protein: CASSPGGDIQYF; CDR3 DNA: TGTGCCAGCAGTCCGGGTGGTGACATTCAGTACTTC
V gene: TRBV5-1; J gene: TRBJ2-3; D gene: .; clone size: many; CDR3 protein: CASSLEVPDFSTDTQYF; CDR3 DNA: TGCGCCAGCAGCTTGGAAGTTCCCGACTTTAGCACAGATACGCAGTATTTT
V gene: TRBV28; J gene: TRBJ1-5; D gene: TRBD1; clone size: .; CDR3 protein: CASSFIGQGNQPQHF; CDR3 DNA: TGTGCCAGCAGTTTCATAGGACAGGGCAATCAGCCCCAGCATTTT